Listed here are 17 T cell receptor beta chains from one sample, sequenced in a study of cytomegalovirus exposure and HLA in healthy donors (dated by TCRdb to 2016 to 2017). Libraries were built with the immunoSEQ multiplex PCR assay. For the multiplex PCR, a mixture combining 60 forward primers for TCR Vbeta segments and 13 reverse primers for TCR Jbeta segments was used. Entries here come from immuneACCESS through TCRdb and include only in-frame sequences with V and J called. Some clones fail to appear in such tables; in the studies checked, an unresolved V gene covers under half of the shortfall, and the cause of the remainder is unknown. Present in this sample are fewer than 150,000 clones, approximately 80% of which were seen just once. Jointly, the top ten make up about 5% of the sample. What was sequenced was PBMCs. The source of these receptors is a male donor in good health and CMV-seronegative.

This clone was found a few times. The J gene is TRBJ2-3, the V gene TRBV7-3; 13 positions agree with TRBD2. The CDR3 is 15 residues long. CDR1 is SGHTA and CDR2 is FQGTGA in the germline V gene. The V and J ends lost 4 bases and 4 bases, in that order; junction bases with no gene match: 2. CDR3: CASSSGTSGADTQYF. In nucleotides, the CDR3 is TGTGCCAGCAGCTCCGGGACTAGCGGGGCAGATACGCAGTATTTT.

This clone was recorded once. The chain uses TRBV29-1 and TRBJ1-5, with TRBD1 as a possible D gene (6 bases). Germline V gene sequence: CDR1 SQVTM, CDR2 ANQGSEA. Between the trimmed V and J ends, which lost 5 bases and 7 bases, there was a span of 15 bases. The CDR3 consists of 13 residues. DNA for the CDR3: TGCAGCGTTAGAACAGGGTGGGGGCAGCCCCAGCATTTT. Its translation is CSVRTGWGQPQHF. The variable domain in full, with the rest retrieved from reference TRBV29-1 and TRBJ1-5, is SAVISQKPSRDICQRGTSLTIQCQVDSQVTMMFWYRQQPGQSLTLIATANQGSEATYESGFVIDKFPISRPNLTFSTLTVSNMSPEDSSIYLCSVRTGWGQPQHFGDGTRLSIL.

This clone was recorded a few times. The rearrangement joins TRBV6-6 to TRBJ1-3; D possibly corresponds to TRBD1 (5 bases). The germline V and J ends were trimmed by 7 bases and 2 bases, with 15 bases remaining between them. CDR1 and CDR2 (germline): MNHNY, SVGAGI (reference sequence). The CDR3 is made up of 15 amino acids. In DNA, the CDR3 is TGTGCCAGCATTGGGGGGGGTCGGGCTGGAAACACCATATATTTT. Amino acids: CASIGGGRAGNTIYF.

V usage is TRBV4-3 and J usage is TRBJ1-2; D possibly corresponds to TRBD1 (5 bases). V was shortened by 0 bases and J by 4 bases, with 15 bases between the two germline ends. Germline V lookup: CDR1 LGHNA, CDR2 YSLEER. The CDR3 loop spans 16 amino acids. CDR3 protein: CASSQDRAGRGYGYTF. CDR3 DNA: TGCGCCAGCAGCCAAGATCGGGCAGGGAGGGGCTATGGCTACACCTTC.

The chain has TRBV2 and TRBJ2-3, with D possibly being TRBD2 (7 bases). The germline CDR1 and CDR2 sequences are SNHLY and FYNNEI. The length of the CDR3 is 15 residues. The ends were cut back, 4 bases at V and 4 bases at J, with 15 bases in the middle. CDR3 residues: CASSGEGGGADTQYF. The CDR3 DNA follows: TGTGCCAGCAGTGGGGAGGGGGGCGGAGCAGATACGCAGTATTTT.

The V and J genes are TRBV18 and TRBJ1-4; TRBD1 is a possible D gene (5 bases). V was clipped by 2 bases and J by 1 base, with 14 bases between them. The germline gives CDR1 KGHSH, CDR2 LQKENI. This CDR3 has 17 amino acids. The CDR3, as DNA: TGTGCCAGCTCACCAATGCAGGGCTCGATAACTAATGAAAAACTGTTTTTT. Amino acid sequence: CASSPMQGSITNEKLFF.

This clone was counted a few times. In nucleotides, the CDR3 is TGTGCCAGCAGCTTAGATTTGGGGGGGAGAAGGTACAATGAGCAGTTCTTC. Translating it yields CASSLDLGGRRYNEQFF. The gene calls are TRBV11-2 and TRBJ2-1, with TRBD2 matching 7 bases. Per germline, CDR1 SGHAT and CDR2 FQNNGV. Germline trimming cut 0 bases from V and 4 bases from J; bases unmatched to any gene: 9. The length of the CDR3 is 17 residues.

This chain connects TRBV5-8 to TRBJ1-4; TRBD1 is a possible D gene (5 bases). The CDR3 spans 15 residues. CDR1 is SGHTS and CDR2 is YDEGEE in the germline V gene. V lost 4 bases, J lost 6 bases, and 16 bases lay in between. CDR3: CASSQPGGRDEKLFF. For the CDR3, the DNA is TGTGCCAGCAGCCAGCCCGGGGGAAGAGATGAAAAACTGTTTTTT.

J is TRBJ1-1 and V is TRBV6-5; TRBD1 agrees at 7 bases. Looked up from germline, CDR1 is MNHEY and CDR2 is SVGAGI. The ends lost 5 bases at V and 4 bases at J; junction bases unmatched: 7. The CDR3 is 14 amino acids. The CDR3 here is CASSPFSGGTEAFF. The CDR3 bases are TGTGCCAGCAGTCCCTTTTCAGGGGGCACTGAAGCTTTCTTT.

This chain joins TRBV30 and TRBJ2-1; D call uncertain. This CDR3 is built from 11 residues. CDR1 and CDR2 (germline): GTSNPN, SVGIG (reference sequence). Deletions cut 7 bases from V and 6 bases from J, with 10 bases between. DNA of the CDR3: TGTGCCTCCTGGAGAGGCAATGAGCAGTTCTTC. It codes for CASWRGNEQFF. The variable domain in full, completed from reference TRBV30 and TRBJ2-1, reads SQTIHQWPATLVQPVGSPLSLECTVEGTSNPNLYWYRQAAGRGLQLLFYSVGIGQISSEVPQNLSASRPQDRQFILSSKKLLLSDSGFYLCASWRGNEQFFGPGTRLTVL.

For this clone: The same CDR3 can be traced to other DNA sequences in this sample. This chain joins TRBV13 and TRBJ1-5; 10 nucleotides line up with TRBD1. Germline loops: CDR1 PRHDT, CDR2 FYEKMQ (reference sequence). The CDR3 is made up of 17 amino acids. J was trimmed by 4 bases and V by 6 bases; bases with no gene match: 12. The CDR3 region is CASRQTTGGKGNQPQHF. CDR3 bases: TGTGCCAGCAGGCAGACGACAGGGGGCAAGGGTAATCAGCCCCAGCATTTT.

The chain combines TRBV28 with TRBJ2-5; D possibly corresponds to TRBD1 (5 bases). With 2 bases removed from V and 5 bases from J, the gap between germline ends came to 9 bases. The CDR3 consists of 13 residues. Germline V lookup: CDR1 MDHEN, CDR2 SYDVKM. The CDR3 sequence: CASSLQGTETQYF. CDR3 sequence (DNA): TGTGCCAGCAGTTTACAGGGTACGGAGACCCAGTACTTC.

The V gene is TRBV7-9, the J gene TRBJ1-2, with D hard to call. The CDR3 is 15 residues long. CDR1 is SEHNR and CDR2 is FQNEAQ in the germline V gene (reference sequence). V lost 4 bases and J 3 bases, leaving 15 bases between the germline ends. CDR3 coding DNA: TGTGCCAGCAGCTCCACATTGGAGGGTTACTATGGCTACACCTTC. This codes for CASSSTLEGYYGYTF. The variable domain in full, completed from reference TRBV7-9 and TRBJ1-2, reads DTGVSQNPRHKITKRGQNVTFRCDPISEHNRLYWYRQTLGQGPEFLTYFQNEAQLEKSRLLSDRFSAERPKGSFSTLEIQRTEQGDSAMYLCASSSTLEGYYGYTFGSGTRLTVV.

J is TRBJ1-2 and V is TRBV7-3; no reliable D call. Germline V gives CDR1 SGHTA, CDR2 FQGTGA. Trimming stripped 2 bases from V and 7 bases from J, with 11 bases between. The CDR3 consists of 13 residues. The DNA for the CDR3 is TGTGCCAGCAGCTTAGGTTCGGGGTCTGGCTACACCTTC. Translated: CASSLGSGSGYTF. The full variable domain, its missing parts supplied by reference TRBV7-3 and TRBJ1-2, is GAGVSQTPSNKVTEKGKYVELRCDPISGHTALYWYRQSLGQGPEFLIYFQGTGAADDSGLPNDRFFAVRPEGSVSTLKIQRTERGDSAVYLCASSLGSGSGYTFGSGTRLTVV.

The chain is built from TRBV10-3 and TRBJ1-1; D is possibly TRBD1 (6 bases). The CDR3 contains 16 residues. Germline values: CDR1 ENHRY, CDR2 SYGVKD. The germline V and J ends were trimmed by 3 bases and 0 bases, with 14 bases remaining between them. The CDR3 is CAISDRGRGMNTEAFF. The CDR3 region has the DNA TGTGCCATCAGTGACAGGGGTAGGGGTATGAACACTGAAGCTTTCTTT.

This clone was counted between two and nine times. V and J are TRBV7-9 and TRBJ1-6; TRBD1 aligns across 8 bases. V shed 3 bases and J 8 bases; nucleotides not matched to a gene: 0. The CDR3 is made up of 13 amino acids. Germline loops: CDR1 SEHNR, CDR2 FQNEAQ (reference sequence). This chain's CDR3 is CASSLTGDSPLHF. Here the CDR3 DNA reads TGTGCCAGCAGCTTGACAGGGGATTCACCCCTCCACTTT.

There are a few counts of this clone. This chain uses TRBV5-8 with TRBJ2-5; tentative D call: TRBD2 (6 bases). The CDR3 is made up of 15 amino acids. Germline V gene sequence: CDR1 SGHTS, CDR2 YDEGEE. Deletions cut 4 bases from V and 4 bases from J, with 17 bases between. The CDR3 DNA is TGTGCCAGCAGCCCGGGGACCGGGCGGGGAGAGACCCAGTACTTC. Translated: CASSPGTGRGETQYF.